The 19 T cell receptor beta chains reported below all come from one sample, sequenced in a study of blood T cell repertoires in COVID-19. The table came from immunoSEQ multiplex PCR; TCRdb's copy has only in-frame clones and leaves some out. The sample includes some 340,000 clones, 87% of them seen just once. Sequenced sample: PBMCs or T cells enriched from blood (not recorded which). All receptors come from a young woman who had recovered from COVID-19.

The gene calls are TRBV10-3 and TRBJ1-1; perhaps TRBD1 as D (6 bases). V lost 5 bases and J 8 bases, leaving 12 bases between the germline ends. The CDR3 contains 12 residues. Germline values: CDR1 ENHRY, CDR2 SYGVKD. The CDR3 region has the DNA TGTGCCATCAGTACCGGGACAAGCGAAGCTTTCTTT. Protein: CAISTGTSEAFF.

The rearrangement uses TRBV7-2 and TRBJ2-7, with D hard to call. The germline CDR1 and CDR2 sequences are SGHTA and FQGNSA. V lost 1 base to trimming and J lost 5 bases, with 12 bases between them. There are 14 residues in the CDR3. As DNA, the CDR3 is TGTGCCAGCAGCTTAGGGTATGCGGTTGACGAGCAGTACTTC. Protein: CASSLGYAVDEQYF.

V is TRBV2 and J is TRBJ2-1; 9 positions agree with TRBD2. Germline CDR1 reads SNHLY; CDR2 reads FYNNEI. Trimming at V came to 4 bases and at J to 4 bases, leaving 8 bases not matched to a gene. CDR3 length equals 16 residues. This chain's CDR3 is CASSGPGSGGYNEQFF. The CDR3 bases are TGTGCCAGCAGTGGACCGGGTAGCGGGGGATACAATGAGCAGTTCTTC.

This chain links TRBV11-2 with TRBJ2-1; D may be TRBD2 (6 bases). Trimming cost V 0 bases and J 5 bases, with 17 bases left between them. Germline V gives CDR1 SGHAT, CDR2 FQNNGV. The CDR3 has 17 amino acids. The CDR3 reads CASSLDPLGGVDNEQFF. The CDR3 coding sequence is TGTGCCAGCAGCTTAGATCCCCTCGGCGGGGTTGACAATGAGCAGTTCTTC.

The chain combines TRBV3-1 (or the pseudogene TRBV3-2) with TRBJ1-1; D gene uncertain. Trimming shortened V by 7 bases and J by 4 bases, and 19 bases separated the two germline ends. The V gene's germline CDR1 is LGHDT and CDR2 YNNKEL (reference sequence). This CDR3 is built from 15 residues. CDR3 bases: TGTGCCAGCAACCGCCTAGATGGGTCCTCCACTGAAGCTTTCTTT. Protein product: CASNRLDGSSTEAFF.

V usage is TRBV2 and J usage is TRBJ1-5; D gene uncertain. From germline, CDR1 is SNHLY and CDR2 FYNNEI. The CDR3 totals 17 residues. The V and J ends lost 4 bases and 3 bases respectively, with 19 bases between them. CDR3 nucleotides: TGTGCCAGCAGTGTGACCCCCGAGGGAGTAAACAATCAGCCCCAGCATTTT. Its protein product is CASSVTPEGVNNQPQHF.

The chain links TRBV4-3 to TRBJ2-2; 9 bases are shared with TRBD1. The CDR3 has 16 amino acids. Germline CDR1 LGHNA, CDR2 YSLEER. Trimming removed 2 bases from V and 6 bases from J; junction bases left unmatched: 7. CDR3 residues: CASSQPTGGQAGELFF. The CDR3, as DNA: TGCGCCAGCAGCCAACCCACAGGGGGCCAAGCCGGGGAGCTGTTTTTT.

The V gene is TRBV5-1, the J gene TRBJ1-2; TRBD1 matches 8 bases. Germline trimming cut 0 bases from V and 8 bases from J; bases unmatched to any gene: 6. The CDR3 is made up of 14 amino acids. Per germline, CDR1 SGHRS and CDR2 YFSETQ. For the CDR3, the DNA is TGCGCCAGCAGCTTGGTTCAGGGGGCTAGAGGCTACACCTTC. This gives the protein CASSLVQGARGYTF.

CDR3 in DNA: TGCGCCAGCAGCCCGGACAGGGGGGGCACTGAAGCTTTCTTT. Translation gives CASSPDRGGTEAFF. The chain employs TRBV5-1 and TRBJ1-1; TRBD1 matches at 10 bases. V was pared by 4 bases and J by 4 bases, with 4 bases of the junction left unmatched. The CDR3 length is 14 residues. The germline V gene has CDR1 SGHRS and CDR2 YFSETQ.

This chain uses TRBV4-1 with TRBJ2-3; D remains unclear. The germline V gene has CDR1 MGHRA and CDR2 YSYEKL. Between the trimmed V and J ends, which lost 4 bases and 1 base, there was a span of 6 bases. CDR3 size: 13 residues. Written as DNA, the CDR3 is TGCGCCAGCAGCCTAGTGGGCACAGATACGCAGTATTTT. This sequence encodes CASSLVGTDTQYF.

The chain links TRBV6-5 to TRBJ1-4; the match to TRBD1 covers 7 bases. The germline V gene has CDR1 MNHEY and CDR2 SVGAGI. There are 14 residues in the CDR3. With V trimmed by 10 bases and J by 7 bases, 12 bases remained unmatched. CDR3: CAIRGDIDFEKLFF. In nucleotides, the CDR3 is TGTGCCATCAGGGGGGACATCGATTTTGAAAAACTGTTTTTT.

This clone has a single count. This rearrangement joins TRBV5-1 to TRBJ1-5; TRBD1 might be the D (6 bases). Germline-derived CDR1 and CDR2 are SGHRS and YFSETQ. Trimming shortened V by 0 bases and J by 1 base, and 14 bases separated the two germline ends. The CDR3 runs to 17 residues. CDR3 DNA sequence: TGCGCCAGCAGCTTGGAACCGACAGGTCTGAGCAATCAGCCCCAGCATTTT. Protein product: CASSLEPTGLSNQPQHF.

V usage is TRBV28 and J usage is TRBJ1-5; D gene uncertain. Germline V CDR1 and CDR2: MDHEN, SYDVKM. Trimming removed 3 bases from V and 4 bases from J, with 10 bases in between. The CDR3 has 14 residues. Written as DNA, the CDR3 is TGTGCCAGCAGTTTGGGCACAAGGAATCAGCCCCAGCATTTT. It yields the protein CASSLGTRNQPQHF.

CDR3 amino acids: CASSQQTGNNSPLHF. In DNA, the CDR3 is TGTGCCAGCAGCCAACAGACAGGGAATAATTCACCCCTCCACTTT. The genes are TRBV3-1 (or the pseudogene TRBV3-2) and TRBJ1-6; 7 bases fit TRBD1. The V gene's germline CDR1 is LGHDT and CDR2 YNNKEL (reference sequence). This CDR3 is 15 amino acids long. J gave up 5 bases and V 2 bases, and 3 bases lay outside the gene matches.

The chain employs TRBV3-1 (or the pseudogene TRBV3-2) and TRBJ1-5; D ambiguous. Trimming cost V 4 bases and J 9 bases, with 13 bases left between them. The CDR3 runs to 13 residues. The germline V gene encodes CDR1 LGHDT and CDR2 YNNKEL (reference sequence). The DNA of the CDR3 is TGTGCCAGCAGCCCTTCAAGGACTTGGCCCCAGCATTTT. Translating it yields CASSPSRTWPQHF.

The chain joins TRBV19 to TRBJ2-7, with 11 bases that match TRBD1. Germline V lookup: CDR1 LNHDA, CDR2 SQIVND (reference sequence). The CDR3 totals 15 residues. With V trimmed by 3 bases and J by 7 bases, 8 bases remained unmatched. The CDR3 reads CASSIADRGRREQYF. The CDR3 coding sequence is TGTGCCAGTAGTATTGCGGACAGGGGGCGGAGGGAGCAGTACTTC.

This clone has only one observation. This chain uses TRBV28 with TRBJ1-1; tentative D call: TRBD1 (5 bases). V shed 9 bases and J shed 0 bases, with 14 bases lying between them. The germline V gene encodes CDR1 MDHEN and CDR2 SYDVKM. The CDR3 covers 14 residues. The CDR3 reads CASIIGALNTEAFF. Written as DNA, the CDR3 is TGTGCCAGTATTATAGGGGCCTTGAACACTGAAGCTTTCTTT. Together with reference TRBV28 and TRBJ1-1, the CDR3 gives the full variable domain: DVKVTQSSRYLVKRTGEKVFLECVQDMDHENMFWYRQDPGLGLRLIYFSYDVKMKEKGDIPEGYSVSREKKERFSLILESASTNQTSMYLCASIIGALNTEAFFGQGTRLTVV.

The DNA of the CDR3 is TGTGCCAGCAGCTTGGAGGCAGGGTCTAATGAAAAACTGTTTTTT. Amino acids: CASSLEAGSNEKLFF. The V and J genes are TRBV5-4 and TRBJ1-4; D is possibly TRBD1 (5 bases). Germline values: CDR1 SGHNT, CDR2 YYREEE (reference sequence). The ends were cut back, 0 bases at V and 3 bases at J, with 9 bases in the middle. The CDR3 runs to 15 residues.

The rearrangement joins TRBV30 to TRBJ2-3, with D tentatively TRBD1 (6 bases). Trimming took off 7 bases at V and 2 bases at J, with 19 bases between the two ends. Germline CDR1 reads GTSNPN; CDR2 reads SVGIG (reference sequence). The CDR3 totals 15 residues. Here the CDR3 DNA reads TGTGCCTTAAACCTCAGGGGTCCCTACACAGATACGCAGTATTTT. Translating gives CALNLRGPYTDTQYF.